What follows are 3 T cell receptor beta chains derived from one specimen sequenced in a study of low-dose radiotherapy and immunotherapy resistance in tumors. Gene-specific TRAV and TRBV primers were used for first-strand cDNA, covering alpha and beta chains. With a V-primer adapter and a constant-region primer, TCRs were amplified for about 20 PCR cycles. A single record per CDR3 protein comes from TCRdb applying MiXCR to the reads. The sample gives about 9,800 distinct CDR3 sequences, around 79% of which show up once; roughly 1.5% is in the top ten. The receptors were sampled from a human donor with advanced metastatic prostate, ovarian, gallbladder or colorectal cancer (not recorded which). This table probably holds off-target reads from a library built for another chain.

CDR3 DNA sequence: TGCGCCAGCAGCTTGGAGGCAGGGGATTTTTACGAGCAGTACTTC. Amino acid sequence: CASSLEAGDFYEQYF. The V gene is TRBV5-1, the J gene TRBJ2-7, with D perhaps matching TRBD1 (6 bases). Deletions cut 0 bases from V and 4 bases from J, with 14 bases between. Germline CDR1 SGHRS, CDR2 YFSETQ. CDR3 size: 15 residues. Looking up the rest from reference TRBV5-1 and TRBJ2-7 gives the full variable domain: KAGVTQTPRYLIKTRGQQVTLSCSPISGHRSVSWYQQTPGQGLQFLFEYFSETQRNKGNFPGRFSGRQFSNSRSEMNVSTLELGDSALYLCASSLEAGDFYEQYFGPGTRLTVT.

The V call is TRBV3-1, the J call TRBJ1-1, with a possible D match to TRBD1 (6 bases). CDR1 and CDR2 (germline): LGHDT, YNNKEL (reference sequence). The length of the CDR3 is 15 residues. V was cut by 1 base and J by 1 base, with 10 bases left in between. CDR3: CASSQVSRGNTEAFF. CDR3 DNA sequence: TGTGCCAGCAGCCAAGTAAGCAGGGGGAACACTGAAGCTTTCTTT.

This chain links TRBV2 with TRBJ2-3, with 9 bases fitting TRBD2. The V segment lost 7 bases and the J segment 3 bases; nucleotides outside the gene matches: 8. Germline CDR1 and CDR2: SNHLY and FYNNEI. The CDR3 runs to 15 residues. The CDR3 loop is CASKTSGFGTDTQYF. CDR3 nucleotide sequence: TGTGCCAGCAAGACTAGCGGTTTTGGGACAGATACGCAGTATTTT.